A selection of T cell receptor beta chains follows, all from one sample in a study of shared clonotypes between healthy human individuals. The table came from immunoSEQ multiplex PCR; TCRdb's copy has only in-frame clones and leaves some out. The top ten clones hold roughly 0.45% of a sample with over a million clones, 98% of them seen once. Sequenced input: naive CD4+ T cells sorted from blood. The receptors were gathered from a man younger than 40 in good health. Both conserved end residues are part of each CDR3. Each record gives: J gene, D gene, V gene, clone size, CDR3 protein, CDR3 DNA. The D gene is left open where the match is weak. Not all rows give a size; the values are once, few, many and, for expanded clones, a class.

>TRBJ1-5|-|TRBV11-2|-
CASSFGGIQPQHF
TGTGCCAGCAGCTTCGGGGGTATTCAGCCCCAGCATTTT
>TRBJ1-2|-|TRBV7-8|-
CASSLGWTGYGYTF
TGTGCCAGCAGCTTAGGTTGGACTGGCTATGGCTACACCTTC
>TRBJ2-5|TRBD1|TRBV19|-
CASSMGTGRLETQYF
TGTGCCAGTAGTATGGGGACAGGGAGGTTAGAGACCCAGTACTTC
>TRBJ2-1|TRBD1|TRBV19|-
CASSMATGQGISREFF
TGTGCCAGTAGTATGGCAACGGGACAGGGGATTTCGAGGGAGTTCTTC
>TRBJ2-1|TRBD1|TRBV6-4|-
CASSDSAGGNEQFF
TGTGCCAGCAGTGACTCCGCAGGGGGCAATGAGCAGTTCTTC
>TRBJ2-1|TRBD2|TRBV11-2|-
CASSSYAREGRTYNEQFF
TGTGCCAGCAGCTCGTACGCGCGGGAGGGCCGAACCTACAATGAGCAGTTCTTC
>TRBJ2-5|TRBD1|TRBV5-4|-
CASSRGQDVGTQYF
TGTGCCAGCAGCCGGGGACAGGATGTAGGGACCCAGTACTTC
>TRBJ2-4|-|TRBV6-5|once
CASSYQNIQYF
TGTGCCAGCAGTTACCAAAACATTCAGTACTTC
>TRBJ2-1|TRBD2|TRBV9|-
CASANGGSPQFEQFF
TGTGCCAGCGCCAACGGGGGGTCCCCACAATTTGAGCAGTTCTTC
>TRBJ2-7|TRBD2|TRBV5-1|-
CASSPPLGGSNEQYF
TGCGCCAGCAGCCCACCGCTCGGGGGGTCGAACGAGCAGTACTTC
>TRBJ1-2|-|TRBV5-1|-
CASSLGPSNYGYTF
TGCGCCAGCAGCTTAGGGCCTTCTAACTATGGCTACACCTTC
>TRBJ2-3|TRBD2|TRBV4-3|-
CASSQGTSGISDTQYF
TGCGCCAGCAGCCAAGGGACTAGCGGGATATCAGATACGCAGTATTTT
>TRBJ2-1|TRBD2|TRBV2|-
CASSLTSGSNEQFF
TGTGCCAGCAGCTTGACTAGCGGGAGCAATGAGCAGTTCTTC
>TRBJ2-1|TRBD2|TRBV7-8|-
CASSLVSLAGVISGEQFF
TGTGCCAGCAGCTTAGTGTCCCTAGCGGGAGTTATTTCGGGTGAGCAGTTCTTC
>TRBJ2-1|TRBD2|TRBV5-1|-
CASSLEWREAREQFF
TGCGCCAGCAGCTTGGAATGGCGGGAGGCGAGGGAGCAGTTCTTC
>TRBJ2-7|TRBD1|TRBV7-3|-
CASSRDREASEQYF
TGTGCCAGCAGCCGGGACAGGGAGGCCTCCGAGCAGTACTTC
>TRBJ1-5|-|TRBV5-5|-
CASSPGEGGGQPQHF
TGTGCCAGCAGCCCCGGGGAGGGCGGAGGGCAGCCCCAGCATTTT
>TRBJ2-5|-|TRBV5-4|-
CASSWMDREGETQYF
TGTGCCAGCAGCTGGATGGACAGGGAGGGAGAGACCCAGTACTTC
>TRBJ2-7|TRBD1|TRBV6-1|-
CASGWGTGYEQYF
TGTGCCAGCGGGTGGGGGACAGGTTACGAGCAGTACTTC
>TRBJ1-4|-|TRBV5-1|-
CASSPDRGDEKLFF
TGCGCCAGCAGCCCGGATCGGGGTGATGAAAAACTGTTTTTT
>TRBJ2-7|-|TRBV27|-
CASSLSSYEQYF
TGTGCCAGCAGTTTAAGCTCCTACGAGCAGTACTTC
>TRBJ2-5|TRBD2|TRBV9|-
CASSRGLAGGRQETQYF
TGTGCCAGCAGTCGAGGACTAGCGGGAGGGCGGCAAGAGACCCAGTACTTC
>TRBJ2-6|-|TRBV4-3|-
CASSQGRGSGANVLTF
TGCGCCAGCAGCCAGGGGCGCGGCTCTGGGGCCAACGTCCTGACTTTC
>TRBJ1-1|-|TRBV6-1|-
CASSEWPLRAPGDTEAFF
TGTGCCAGCAGTGAATGGCCCCTGCGTGCTCCAGGGGACACTGAAGCTTTCTTT
>TRBJ1-3|-|TRBV18|-
CASSPGFASGNTIYF
TGTGCCAGCTCACCAGGGTTTGCCTCTGGAAACACCATATATTTT
>TRBJ2-3|TRBD2|TRBV18|-
CASSPLHSGRGAASTDTQYF
TGTGCCAGCTCACCACTTCATAGCGGGAGAGGTGCAGCTAGCACAGATACGCAGTATTTT
>TRBJ2-2|TRBD2|TRBV6-1|-
CASSSGTANTGELFF
TGTGCCAGCAGTAGCGGGACCGCGAACACCGGGGAGCTGTTTTTT
>TRBJ2-3|-|TRBV5-1|-
CASSLGLLHADTQYF
TGCGCCAGCAGCTTGGGCCTACTTCATGCAGATACGCAGTATTTT
>TRBJ1-1|-|TRBV5-1|-
CASSPGPGNTEAFF
TGCGCCAGCAGCCCCGGGCCCGGGAACACTGAAGCTTTCTTT
>TRBJ2-2|-|TRBV19|once
CASSISVGVGTGELFF
TGTGCCAGTAGTATATCGGTTGGGGTCGGCACCGGGGAGCTGTTTTTT
>TRBJ1-1|-|TRBV5-1|-
CASSLAGVGVNTEAFF
TGCGCCAGCAGCTTGGCCGGGGTCGGTGTGAACACTGAAGCTTTCTTT
>TRBJ2-7|-|TRBV6-4|-
CAKTKPSCAYEQYF
TGTGCCAAGACTAAGCCTAGCTGTGCCTACGAGCAGTACTTC
>TRBJ2-1|-|TRBV23-1|-
CASSQSALATYNEQFF
TGCGCCAGCAGTCAATCGGCGCTAGCAACCTACAATGAGCAGTTCTTC
>TRBJ2-1|-|TRBV9|-
CASSVGGQGPSSYNEQFF
TGTGCCAGCAGCGTAGGAGGTCAGGGACCAAGCTCCTACAATGAGCAGTTCTTC
>TRBJ2-2|-|TRBV9|-
CASSVDQGGNGELFF
TGTGCCAGCAGCGTCGACCAAGGGGGGAACGGGGAGCTGTTTTTT
>TRBJ2-7|-|TRBV28|-
CASHSTYEQYF
TGTGCCAGCCACAGCACCTACGAGCAGTACTTC
>TRBJ2-7|TRBD2|TRBV28|once
CASRRLAGGLYEQYF
TGTGCCAGCAGGCGACTAGCGGGAGGTTTGTACGAGCAGTACTTC
>TRBJ1-1|TRBD1|TRBV18|-
CASSQLTGEEAFF
TGTGCCAGCTCCCAACTGACAGGGGAGGAAGCTTTCTTT
>TRBJ2-1|-|TRBV13|-
CASSLVPTFYNEQFF
TGTGCCAGCAGCTTGGTCCCAACCTTTTACAATGAGCAGTTCTTC
>TRBJ1-5|-|TRBV19|-
CASSIEDHGDQPQHF
TGTGCCAGTAGTATAGAGGATCACGGCGATCAGCCCCAGCATTTT
>TRBJ2-5|TRBD2|TRBV6-1|-
CASSLAEGRYF
TGTGCCAGCAGCCTAGCGGAGGGTCGGTACTTC
>TRBJ2-1|TRBD2|TRBV7-2|-
CASSLAPGLAGVNNEQFF
TGTGCCAGCAGCTTGGCCCCCGGACTAGCGGGAGTAAACAATGAGCAGTTCTTC